The 4 T cell receptor beta chains listed next were all sequenced from one sample in a study of shared clonotypes between healthy human individuals. Here immunoSEQ multiplex PCR was the method, and the copy in TCRdb shows in-frame clones only, minus some. This table has approximately 1,500,000 clones, 95% to 99% appearing once. Sequenced material: naive CD4+ T cells sorted from blood. Subset described: CD45RA+ positively selected. These receptors all come from a man between 25 and 39 years old in good health.

V gene TRBV7-2 combines with J gene TRBJ2-3; the D call may be TRBD1 or TRBD2 (6 bases each). Deletions cut 6 bases from V and 7 bases from J, with 17 bases between. The germline gives CDR1 SGHTA, CDR2 FQGNSA. CDR3 size: 14 residues. CDR3 sequence (DNA): TGTGCCAGCAGGGTGGGGGGCGCGAGGTATACGCAGTATTTT. Its translation is CASRVGGARYTQYF.

The V call is TRBV19, the J call TRBJ2-1; 14 bases are shared with TRBD2. CDR1 and CDR2 from the germline V gene are LNHDA and SQIVND (reference sequence). The CDR3 covers 17 residues. After removal of 6 bases from V and 3 bases from J, the junction contained 7 bases not matched to a gene. CDR3 in amino acids: CASSGLAGGPNYNEQFF. CDR3 sequence (DNA): TGTGCCAGTAGCGGACTAGCGGGAGGACCCAACTACAATGAGCAGTTCTTC.

This clone was picked up one time. The chain carries TRBV11-2 and TRBJ2-1; no firm D call. Germline-derived CDR1 and CDR2 are SGHAT and FQNNGV. Trimming stripped 1 base from V and 12 bases from J, with 7 bases between. The CDR3 is made up of 11 amino acids. CDR3 residues: CASSLGAAQFF. The CDR3 DNA is TGTGCCAGCAGCTTAGGGGCAGCGCAGTTCTTC.

The genes are TRBV18 and TRBJ2-1; the D gene is possibly TRBD1 (5 bases). CDR1 and CDR2 from the germline V gene are KGHSH and LQKENI. The germline V and J ends were trimmed by 6 bases and 7 bases, with 10 bases remaining between them. This CDR3 spans 12 amino acids. As DNA, the CDR3 is TGTGCCAGCTCTACCAAGGGGAATGAGCAGTTCTTC. This sequence encodes CASSTKGNEQFF. Filled out from reference TRBV18 and TRBJ2-1, the complete variable domain reads NAGVMQNPRHLVRRRGQEARLRCSPMKGHSHVYWYRQLPEEGLKFMVYLQKENIIDESGMPKERFSAEFPKEGPSILRIQQVVRGDSAAYFCASSTKGNEQFFGPGTRLTVL.